Described below is a single TCR beta chain sequence and its context. What it binds is not known. The sample comes from a study of cytomegalovirus exposure and HLA in healthy donors. Study findings and constraints: Per a prior analysis, the majority of TCR beta V segments were productive roughly 87% or roughly 30% of the time.

Germline CDR1 SEHNR, CDR2 FQNEAQ (reference sequence). The CDR3 is made up of 15 amino acids. Trimming cost V 7 bases and J 7 bases, with 23 bases left between them. Primers for the PCR totalled 60 Vbeta and 13 Jbeta. Only in-frame clones appear in the TCRdb table, and some are missing; sequencing was by immunoSEQ multiplex PCR. The sample has about 190,000 clones; around 83% are singletons. The sequence came from a man aged 50-60 years in good health and CMV-seronegative. The rearrangement joins TRBV7-9 to TRBJ2-7, with D maybe TRBD1 (5 bases). The specimen sequenced was PBMCs. The CDR3: CASTRRGTGPLEQYF. The DNA of the CDR3 is TGTGCCAGCACCCGACGCGGAACAGGCCCGCTGGAGCAGTACTTC.